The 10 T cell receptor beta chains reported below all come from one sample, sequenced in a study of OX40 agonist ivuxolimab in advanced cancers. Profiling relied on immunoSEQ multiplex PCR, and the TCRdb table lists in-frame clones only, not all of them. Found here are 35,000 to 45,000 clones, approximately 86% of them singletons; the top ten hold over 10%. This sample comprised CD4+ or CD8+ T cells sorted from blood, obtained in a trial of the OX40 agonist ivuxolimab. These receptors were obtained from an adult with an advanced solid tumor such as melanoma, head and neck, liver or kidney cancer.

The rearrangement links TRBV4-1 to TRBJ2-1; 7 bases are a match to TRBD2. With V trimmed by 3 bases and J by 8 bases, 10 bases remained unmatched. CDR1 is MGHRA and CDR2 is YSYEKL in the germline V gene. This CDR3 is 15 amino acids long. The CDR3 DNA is TGCGCCAGCAGCCATCTGGTGGGAGGGCCCTATGAGCAGTTCTTC. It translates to CASSHLVGGPYEQFF.

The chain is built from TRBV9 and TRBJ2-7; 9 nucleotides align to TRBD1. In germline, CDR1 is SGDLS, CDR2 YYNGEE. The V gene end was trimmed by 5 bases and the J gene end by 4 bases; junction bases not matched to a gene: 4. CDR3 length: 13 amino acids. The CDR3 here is CASRGQGSYEQYF. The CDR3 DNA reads TGTGCCAGCAGAGGACAGGGGTCTTACGAGCAGTACTTC.

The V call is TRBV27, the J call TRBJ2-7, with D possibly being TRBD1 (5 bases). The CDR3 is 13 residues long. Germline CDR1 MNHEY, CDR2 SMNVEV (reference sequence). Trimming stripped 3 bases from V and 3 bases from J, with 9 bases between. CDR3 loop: CASSFQGFYEQYF. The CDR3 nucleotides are TGTGCCAGCAGTTTCCAGGGATTCTACGAGCAGTACTTC.

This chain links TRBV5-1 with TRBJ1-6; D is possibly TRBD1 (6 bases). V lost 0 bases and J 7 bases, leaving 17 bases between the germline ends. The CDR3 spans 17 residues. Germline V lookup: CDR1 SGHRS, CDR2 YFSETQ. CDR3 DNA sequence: TGCGCCAGCAGCTTGGATGCGGGGGCTCACAAAAATTCACCCCTCCACTTT. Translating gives CASSLDAGAHKNSPLHF. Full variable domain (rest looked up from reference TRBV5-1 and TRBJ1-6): KAGVTQTPRYLIKTRGQQVTLSCSPISGHRSVSWYQQTPGQGLQFLFEYFSETQRNKGNFPGRFSGRQFSNSRSEMNVSTLELGDSALYLCASSLDAGAHKNSPLHFGNGTRLTVT.

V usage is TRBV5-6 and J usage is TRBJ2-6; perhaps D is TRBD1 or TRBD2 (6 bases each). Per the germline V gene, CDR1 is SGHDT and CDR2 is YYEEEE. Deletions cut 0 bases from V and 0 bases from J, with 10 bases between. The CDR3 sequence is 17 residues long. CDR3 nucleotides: TGTGCCAGCAGCTTGGGGGGGGCCCTCTCTGGGGCCAACGTCCTGACTTTC. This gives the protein CASSLGGALSGANVLTF.

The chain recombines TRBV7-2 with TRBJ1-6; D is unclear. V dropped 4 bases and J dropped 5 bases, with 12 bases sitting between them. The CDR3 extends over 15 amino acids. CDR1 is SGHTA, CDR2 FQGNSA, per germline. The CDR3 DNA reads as TGTGCCAGCAGCTCCGGAGCGGGCGATAATTCACCCCTCCACTTT. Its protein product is CASSSGAGDNSPLHF.

The CDR3 loop is CASSYSTKHNEQFF. Here the CDR3 DNA reads TGTGCCAGCAGTTACTCAACTAAACACAATGAGCAGTTCTTC. The chain recombines TRBV6-7 with TRBJ2-1; no definite D call. TRBV6-7 falls under the ORF class, with uncertain function. The V gene lost 0 bases and the J gene lost 5 bases, with 8 bases spanning the gap. The CDR3 spans 14 residues.

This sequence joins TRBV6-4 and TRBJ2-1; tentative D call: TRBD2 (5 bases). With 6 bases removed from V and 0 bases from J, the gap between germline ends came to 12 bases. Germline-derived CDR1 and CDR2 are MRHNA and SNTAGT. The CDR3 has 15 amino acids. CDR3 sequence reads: CASSRSEGSYNEQFF. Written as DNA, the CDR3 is TGTGCCAGCAGCCGATCCGAGGGCTCCTACAATGAGCAGTTCTTC.

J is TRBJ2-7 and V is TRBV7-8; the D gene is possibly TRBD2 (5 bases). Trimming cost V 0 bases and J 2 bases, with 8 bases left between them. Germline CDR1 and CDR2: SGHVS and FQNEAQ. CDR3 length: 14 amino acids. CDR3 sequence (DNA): TGTGCCAGCAGCTTAGCCCCAGCGGCCTACGAGCAGTACTTC. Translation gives CASSLAPAAYEQYF.

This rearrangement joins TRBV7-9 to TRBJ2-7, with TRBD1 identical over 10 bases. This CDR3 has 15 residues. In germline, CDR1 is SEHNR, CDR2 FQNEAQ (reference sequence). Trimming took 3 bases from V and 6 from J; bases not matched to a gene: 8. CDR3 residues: CASSFWDRGIPEQYF. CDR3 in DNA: TGTGCCAGCAGCTTCTGGGACAGGGGAATCCCCGAGCAGTACTTC.